A single T cell receptor (beta chain) is shown here with its context. This clone has only one observation. Its binding antigen is unknown. No much larger clone exists at a distance of one base, and base qualities are not known. This entry is derived from a study of T cell responses to AZD1222 COVID-19 vaccine (dated by TCRdb to the early 2020s). Regarding the complete study: Because spike-specific TCR depth and breadth did not differ between the two schedules, AZD1222 recipients who got a second dose at roughly 4 weeks were pooled with those who got a second dose at roughly 12 weeks. Trial participants were enrolled by age into subgroups of 18-55, 56-69 and 70-plus years, and roughly 160, 29 and 62 TCR-sequenced participants, respectively, were included in these subgroups. A total of 233 trial participants underwent TCR sequencing, of whom about 200 received two doses of AZD1222 and some 26 received two doses of the MenACWY control vaccine. Overall study outcomes, separate from this receptor: Most participants were white British and females outnumbered males, and the authors suggested that clonal diversity may have been underestimated. Reportedly, close to half of the unique spike-specific TCRs recognized epitopes lying outside the regions that are mutated in the B.1.351 and B.1.1.7 variants. Because no day 14 peak-response samples were available, the repertoires could be characterized only after the peak T cell response. The 56-69-year group was small, and its depth increase did not reach significance, likely because of low power. The vaccine-associated CD4 TCRs covered the entire spike protein, and the dominant responses fell in regions 160-218 and 743-854. Only a handful of AZD1222 recipients were SARS-CoV-2 seropositive at baseline, limiting conclusions about previously exposed vaccinees. A significant rise in spike-specific TCR breadth and depth was observed after two AZD1222 doses relative to day 0 and relative to MenACWY recipients.

The CDR3 regions of human TCRbeta chains were subjected to immunosequencing. Concerning the study's data processing: Repertoire TCRs were checked for matches against a reference library of SARS-CoV-2-specific TCRs that had been generated using the MIRA antigen-specificity platform. Breadth meant the fraction of unique TCRs that were SARS-CoV-2-associated, whereas depth meant the fraction of total T cells that were SARS-CoV-2-associated. Using the MIRA data, each spike-specific TCR was mapped to the spike region that the TCR reacts to and placed in a CD4 or CD8 class. Log10-transformed breadth and depth values were compared by one-way ANOVA with Sidak's multiple comparisons tests. This is the immuneACCESS table as TCRdb keeps it, with only in-frame sequences that have V and J called. A part of the clones is gone; compared with another copy, unresolved V genes explain less than half, and the rest is unexplained. That table furnishes V, J and clone size, whereas the DNA furnished D and trimming. The sample table records 100,000 to 120,000 clones; roughly 92% of these occur just once. Roughly 7.8% of the sample is held by the ten biggest clonotypes.

Reading the germline V gene (reference sequence) gives CDR1 LGHDT and CDR2 YNNKEL. Relative to germline, V is 1 base shorter and J is 6 bases shorter, with 12 bases between their ends. The CDR3 spans 14 residues, from the cysteine through the phenylalanine. Only the CDR3 portion is preserved as DNA: 42 bases, with reading frame beginning at the first base. The meaning of the sample's time point label: baseline before first vaccination. The vaccinee samples were drawn from two UK trials, COV001 and COV002, one of which was a single-blind randomized controlled phase 2/3 trial testing AZD1222 (ChAdOx1 nCoV-19) in healthy adults. For TCRbeta chain sequencing, PBMC samples were collected from trial participants at day 0 and at day 28 after the second dose.

The chain employs TRBV3-1 (or the pseudogene TRBV3-2) and TRBJ1-1, and TRBD1 may be the D gene, going by 6 matching bases. The TCR comes from an adult in good health. The sample was peripheral blood, taken on day 0 of AZD1222 vaccination. This receptor carries the CDR3 CASSQGQARAEAFF. The nucleotide sequence reads as follows: TGTGCCAGCAGCCAAGGACAGGCAAGAGCTGAAGCTTTCTTT.